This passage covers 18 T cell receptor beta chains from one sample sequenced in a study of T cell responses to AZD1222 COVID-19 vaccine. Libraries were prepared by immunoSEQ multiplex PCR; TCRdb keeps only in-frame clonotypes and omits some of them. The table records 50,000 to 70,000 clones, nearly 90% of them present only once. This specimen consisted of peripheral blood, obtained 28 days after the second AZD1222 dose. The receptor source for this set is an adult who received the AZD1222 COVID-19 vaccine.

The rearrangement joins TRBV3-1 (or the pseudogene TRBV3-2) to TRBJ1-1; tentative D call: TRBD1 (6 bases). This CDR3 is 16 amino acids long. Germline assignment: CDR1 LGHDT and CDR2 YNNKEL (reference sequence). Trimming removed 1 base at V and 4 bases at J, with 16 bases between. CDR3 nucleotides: TGTGCCAGCAGCCAAGTGGCACAGGGTTTGGTCACTGAAGCTTTCTTT. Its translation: CASSQVAQGLVTEAFF.

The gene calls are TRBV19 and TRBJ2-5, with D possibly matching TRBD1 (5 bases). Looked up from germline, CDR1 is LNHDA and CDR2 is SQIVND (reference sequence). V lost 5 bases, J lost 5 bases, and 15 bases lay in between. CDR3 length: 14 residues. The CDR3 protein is CASSSGPGVETQYF. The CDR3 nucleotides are TGTGCCAGTAGTTCAGGGCCTGGAGTTGAGACCCAGTACTTC.

CDR3 protein: CASSQAWPDSGNTIYF. In DNA, the CDR3 is TGTGCCAGCAGCCAAGCATGGCCAGACTCTGGAAACACCATATATTTT. The rearrangement links TRBV7-6 to TRBJ1-3; D remains unclear. Trimming left V 5 bases short and J 0 bases short, with 14 bases between. Germline V lookup: CDR1 SGHVS, CDR2 FNYEAQ. The CDR3 contains 16 residues.

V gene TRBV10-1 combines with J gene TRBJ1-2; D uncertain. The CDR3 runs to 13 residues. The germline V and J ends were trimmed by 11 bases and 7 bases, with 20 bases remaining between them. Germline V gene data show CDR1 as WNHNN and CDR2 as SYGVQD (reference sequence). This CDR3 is CALNGVVVGGYTF. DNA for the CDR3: TGCGCCCTCAACGGGGTAGTAGTAGGTGGCTACACCTTC.

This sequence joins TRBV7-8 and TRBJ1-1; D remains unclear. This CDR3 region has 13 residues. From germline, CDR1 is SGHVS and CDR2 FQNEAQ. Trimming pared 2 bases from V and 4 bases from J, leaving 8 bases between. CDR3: CASSLSRPTEAFF. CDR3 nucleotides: TGTGCCAGCAGCTTATCCCGCCCCACTGAAGCTTTCTTT.

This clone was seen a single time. CDR3 coding DNA: TGTGCCAGCAGTTCCGGGGATAGGTACGAGCAGTACTTC. This sequence encodes CASSSGDRYEQYF. The genes are TRBV6-5 and TRBJ2-7, with a tentative D call TRBD2 (5 bases). Germline loops: CDR1 MNHEY, CDR2 SVGAGI. The length of the CDR3 is 13 residues. V lost 4 bases and J 4 bases, leaving 11 bases between the germline ends.

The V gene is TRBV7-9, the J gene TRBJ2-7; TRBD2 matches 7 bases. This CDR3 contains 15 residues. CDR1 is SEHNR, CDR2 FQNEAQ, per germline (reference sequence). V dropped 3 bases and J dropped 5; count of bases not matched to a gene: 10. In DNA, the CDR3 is TGTGCCAGCAGCTTCCAACTAGCGAGAGTGGACGAGCAGTACTTC. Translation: CASSFQLARVDEQYF.

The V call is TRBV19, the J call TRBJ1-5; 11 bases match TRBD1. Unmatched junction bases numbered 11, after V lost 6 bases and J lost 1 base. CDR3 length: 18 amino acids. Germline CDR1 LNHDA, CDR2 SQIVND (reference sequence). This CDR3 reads CASSSMGTGGSSNQPQHF. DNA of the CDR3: TGTGCCAGTAGCTCAATGGGGACAGGGGGTTCCAGCAATCAGCCCCAGCATTTT. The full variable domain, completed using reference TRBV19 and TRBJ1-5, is DGGITQSPKYLFRKEGQNVTLSCEQNLNHDAMYWYRQDPGQGLRLIYYSQIVNDFQKGDIAEGYSVSREKKESFPLTVTSAQKNPTAFYLCASSSMGTGGSSNQPQHFGDGTRLSIL.

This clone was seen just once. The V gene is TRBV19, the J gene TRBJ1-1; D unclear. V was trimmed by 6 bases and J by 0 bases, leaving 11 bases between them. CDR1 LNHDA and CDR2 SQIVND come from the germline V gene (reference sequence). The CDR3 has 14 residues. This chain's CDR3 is CASSTGGLNTEAFF. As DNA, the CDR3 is TGTGCCAGTAGCACCGGAGGCTTGAACACTGAAGCTTTCTTT.

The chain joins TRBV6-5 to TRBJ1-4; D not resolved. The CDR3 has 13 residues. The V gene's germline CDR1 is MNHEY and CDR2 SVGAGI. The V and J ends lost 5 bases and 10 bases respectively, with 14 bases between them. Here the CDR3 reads CASSPSYAGKLFF. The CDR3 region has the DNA TGTGCCAGCAGTCCCTCCTACGCGGGAAAACTGTTTTTT.

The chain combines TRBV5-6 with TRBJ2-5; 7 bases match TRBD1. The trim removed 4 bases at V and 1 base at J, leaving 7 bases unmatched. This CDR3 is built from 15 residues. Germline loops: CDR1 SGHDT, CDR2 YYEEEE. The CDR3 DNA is TGTGCCAGCAGCAAAAAACAGGGGACCCAAGAGACCCAGTACTTC. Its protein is CASSKKQGTQETQYF.

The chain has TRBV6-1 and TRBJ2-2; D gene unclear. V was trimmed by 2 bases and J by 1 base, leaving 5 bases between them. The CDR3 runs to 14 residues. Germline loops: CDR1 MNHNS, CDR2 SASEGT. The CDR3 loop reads CASSELRNTGELFF. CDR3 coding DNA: TGTGCCAGCAGTGAATTGCGGAACACCGGGGAGCTGTTTTTT.

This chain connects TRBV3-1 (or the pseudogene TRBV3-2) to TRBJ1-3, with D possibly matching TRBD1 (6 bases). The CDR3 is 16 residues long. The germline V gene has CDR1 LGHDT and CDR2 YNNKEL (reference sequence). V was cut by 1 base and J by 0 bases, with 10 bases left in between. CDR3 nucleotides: TGTGCCAGCAGCCAAGGAGGCAGGGGCTCTGGAAACACCATATATTTT. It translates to CASSQGGRGSGNTIYF.

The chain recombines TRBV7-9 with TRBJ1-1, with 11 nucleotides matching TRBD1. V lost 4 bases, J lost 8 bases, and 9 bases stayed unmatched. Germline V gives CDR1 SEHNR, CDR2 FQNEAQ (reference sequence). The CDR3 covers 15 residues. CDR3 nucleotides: TGTGCCAGCAGCTCCCACCGTGGACAGGGGGCAGAAGCTTTCTTT. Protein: CASSSHRGQGAEAFF.

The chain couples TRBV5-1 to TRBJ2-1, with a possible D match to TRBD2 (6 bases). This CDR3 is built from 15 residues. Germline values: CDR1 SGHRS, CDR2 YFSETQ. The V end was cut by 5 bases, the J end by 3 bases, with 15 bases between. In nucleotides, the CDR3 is TGCGCCAGCAGGTGGAGGGACTTACTCTACAATGAGCAGTTCTTC. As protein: CASRWRDLLYNEQFF.

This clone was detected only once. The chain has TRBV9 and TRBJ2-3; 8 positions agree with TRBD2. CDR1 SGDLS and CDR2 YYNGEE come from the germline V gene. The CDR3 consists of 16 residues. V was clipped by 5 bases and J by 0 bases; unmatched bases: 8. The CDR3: CASRRGGGTSTDTQYF. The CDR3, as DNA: TGTGCCAGCAGGCGTGGCGGGGGGACTAGCACAGATACGCAGTATTTT.

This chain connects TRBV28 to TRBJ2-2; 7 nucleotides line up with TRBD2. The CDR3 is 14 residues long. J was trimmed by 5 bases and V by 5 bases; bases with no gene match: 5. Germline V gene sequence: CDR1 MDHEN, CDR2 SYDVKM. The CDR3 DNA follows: TGTGCCAGCAGTCGCCAGGGAGGGACCGGGGAGCTGTTTTTT. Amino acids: CASSRQGGTGELFF.

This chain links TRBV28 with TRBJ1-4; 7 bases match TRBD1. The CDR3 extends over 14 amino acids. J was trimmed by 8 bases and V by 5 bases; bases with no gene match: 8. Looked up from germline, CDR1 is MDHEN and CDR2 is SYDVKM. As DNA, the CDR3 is TGTGCCAGCAGTCAGGGGGGAATCGGAGAAAAACTGTTTTTT. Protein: CASSQGGIGEKLFF. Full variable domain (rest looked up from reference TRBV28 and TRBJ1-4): DVKVTQSSRYLVKRTGEKVFLECVQDMDHENMFWYRQDPGLGLRLIYFSYDVKMKEKGDIPEGYSVSREKKERFSLILESASTNQTSMYLCASSQGGIGEKLFFGSGTQLSVL.